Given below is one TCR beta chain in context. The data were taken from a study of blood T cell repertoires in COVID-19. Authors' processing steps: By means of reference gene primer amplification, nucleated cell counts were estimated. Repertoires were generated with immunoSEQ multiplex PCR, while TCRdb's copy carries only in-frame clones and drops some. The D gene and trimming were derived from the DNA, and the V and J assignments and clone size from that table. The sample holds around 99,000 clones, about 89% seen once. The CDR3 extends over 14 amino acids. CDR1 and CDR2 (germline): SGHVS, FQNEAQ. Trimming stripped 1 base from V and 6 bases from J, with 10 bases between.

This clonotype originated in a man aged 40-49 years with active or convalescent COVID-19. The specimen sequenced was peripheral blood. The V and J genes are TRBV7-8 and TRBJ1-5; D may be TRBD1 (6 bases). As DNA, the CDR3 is TGTGCCAGCAGCTTAGTACAGGGTGGTCAGCCCCAGCATTTT. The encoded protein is CASSLVQGGQPQHF.